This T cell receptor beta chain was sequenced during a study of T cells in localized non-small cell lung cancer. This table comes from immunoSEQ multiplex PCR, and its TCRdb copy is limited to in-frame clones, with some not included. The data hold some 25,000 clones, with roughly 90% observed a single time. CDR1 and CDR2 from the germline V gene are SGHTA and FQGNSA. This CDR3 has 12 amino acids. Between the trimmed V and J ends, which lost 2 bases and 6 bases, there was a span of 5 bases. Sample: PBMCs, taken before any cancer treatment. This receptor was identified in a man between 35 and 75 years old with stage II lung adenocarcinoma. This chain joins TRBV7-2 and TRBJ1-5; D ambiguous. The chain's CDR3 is CASSLYSQPQHF. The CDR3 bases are TGTGCCAGCAGCTTATACAGTCAGCCCCAGCATTTT.